The 2 T cell receptor beta chains below all came from one sample that was sequenced in a study. MiXCR, run by TCRdb on the RT-PCR reads, gives a single entry per CDR3 protein. The sample includes more than 550,000 distinct CDR3 sequences, about 14% seen only once; the top ten take 3.6%. The sample comprised memory CD4+ T cells from blood. All receptors come from a female donor in good health, serving as a healthy control.

The sample holds many counts of this clonotype. The J gene is TRBJ1-2, the V gene TRBV6-5; tentative D call: TRBD1 (5 bases). Per the germline V gene, CDR1 is MNHEY and CDR2 is SVGAGI. V gave up 4 bases and J gave up 4 bases, with 13 bases separating them. The CDR3 is made up of 14 amino acids. CDR3 protein: CASSLRGLSYGYTF. CDR3 bases: TGTGCCAGCAGTTTACGGGGCCTATCCTATGGCTACACCTTC.

This clonotype was recorded a few times. The chain combines TRBV12-3 or TRBV12-4 with TRBJ1-5, with a weak D call TRBD1 (5 bases). The V end was cut by 5 bases, the J end by 6 bases, with 14 bases between. The CDR3 consists of 14 residues. This CDR3 is CASSRGHESQPQHF. The CDR3 DNA sequence: TGTGCCAGCAGTAGAGGACACGAGAGTCAGCCCCAGCATTTT.